The 32 T cell receptor beta chains below come from one sample, sequenced in a study of T cells in localized non-small cell lung cancer. Clones were read by immunoSEQ multiplex PCR, and TCRdb kept only the in-frame ones, dropping some. The sample has 50,000 to 65,000 clones; roughly 81% are singletons. The sequenced sample was PBMCs, obtained before any cancer treatment. These receptors were collected from a man aged 35 to 69 with stage II lung adenocarcinoma.

This clone showed up just a few times. The chain couples TRBV6-6 to TRBJ1-1; D ambiguous. The CDR3 length is 16 residues. Germline-derived CDR1 and CDR2 are MNHNY and SVGAGI (reference sequence). With 0 bases removed from V and 2 bases from J, the gap between germline ends came to 13 bases. The CDR3: CASSYSNIRSNTEAFF. CDR3 DNA: TGTGCCAGCAGTTACTCGAATATCAGATCTAACACTGAAGCTTTCTTT.

V gene TRBV6-5 combines with J gene TRBJ1-2; TRBD1 might be the D (5 bases). The CDR3 runs 15 residues. V was pared by 0 bases and J by 4 bases, with 12 bases between. CDR1 and CDR2 (germline): MNHEY, SVGAGI. The CDR3 protein is CASSYSGLGVYGYTF. DNA for the CDR3: TGTGCCAGCAGTTACTCGGGGCTTGGGGTCTATGGCTACACCTTC.

V usage is TRBV27 and J usage is TRBJ2-7; 10 bases are a match to TRBD2. The V segment lost 4 bases and the J segment 7 bases; nucleotides outside the gene matches: 13. Germline loops: CDR1 MNHEY, CDR2 SMNVEV (reference sequence). This CDR3 contains 16 residues. CDR3 loop: CASSSHRGAGGLEQYF. Written as DNA, the CDR3 is TGTGCCAGCAGTTCCCACCGGGGAGCGGGAGGGTTAGAGCAGTACTTC.

The chain has TRBV10-3 and TRBJ2-3, with D possibly TRBD2 on 6 matching bases. With 5 bases removed from V and 1 base from J, the gap between germline ends came to 10 bases. Germline V gene sequence: CDR1 ENHRY, CDR2 SYGVKD. The length of the CDR3 is 14 residues. CDR3 sequence: CAISLGGRTDTQYF. CDR3 bases: TGTGCCATCAGTCTGGGAGGACGCACAGATACGCAGTATTTT.

The gene calls are TRBV6-5 and TRBJ1-5; TRBD1 matches 8 bases. The CDR3 spans 13 residues. Germline V gene lookup returns CDR1 MNHEY and CDR2 SVGAGI. Trimming removed 5 bases from V and 7 bases from J; junction bases left unmatched: 4. The CDR3 loop is CASSEQGDQPQHF. For the CDR3, the DNA is TGTGCCAGCAGTGAACAGGGGGACCAGCCCCAGCATTTT.

The rearrangement links TRBV5-1 to TRBJ2-1; the match to TRBD2 covers 12 bases. Trimming took 0 bases from V and 6 from J; bases not matched to a gene: 7. Germline V gene lookup returns CDR1 SGHRS and CDR2 YFSETQ. The CDR3 covers 17 residues. CDR3 loop: CASSLAILAGGPNEQFF. DNA for the CDR3: TGCGCCAGCAGCTTGGCCATCCTAGCGGGAGGGCCCAATGAGCAGTTCTTC.

The gene calls are TRBV4-1 and TRBJ2-5, with TRBD2 as a possible D gene (5 bases). V lost 5 bases and J lost 2, with 12 bases in between. Germline CDR1 MGHRA, CDR2 YSYEKL. The CDR3 has 14 residues. As DNA, the CDR3 is TGCGCCAGCAGCTACAAGACTATACAAGAGACCCAGTACTTC. Translated, it gives CASSYKTIQETQYF.

The chain combines TRBV5-1 with TRBJ2-7, with D uncertain. The V gene lost 0 bases and the J gene lost 2 bases, with 6 bases spanning the gap. CDR3 length equals 13 residues. Germline CDR1 reads SGHRS; CDR2 reads YFSETQ. CDR3 sequence (DNA): TGCGCCAGCAGCTTGGGGCTCCCCTACGAGCAGTACTTC. It encodes CASSLGLPYEQYF.

V usage is TRBV10-3 and J usage is TRBJ1-5; D gene ambiguous. V was clipped by 0 bases and J by 7 bases, with 16 bases between them. The CDR3 is 16 amino acids. CDR1 and CDR2 (germline): ENHRY, SYGVKD. CDR3 bases: TGTGCCATCAGTGAGTCGCAGAAAGGAGGAGGACAGCCCCAGCATTTT. Protein sequence: CAISESQKGGGQPQHF.

The V gene is TRBV19, the J gene TRBJ1-1; TRBD1 matches at 7 bases. The CDR3 is 14 residues long. Trimming at V came to 5 bases and at J to 1 base, leaving 4 bases not matched to a gene. The V gene's germline CDR1 is LNHDA and CDR2 SQIVND (reference sequence). CDR3 DNA: TGTGCCAGTAGTGCCTACAGGGGGAACACTGAAGCTTTCTTT. It is translated as CASSAYRGNTEAFF.

Only one count was recorded for this clone. The chain is built from TRBV6-6 and TRBJ2-1; D is perhaps TRBD2 (5 bases). The CDR3 contains 14 residues. V was clipped by 6 bases and J by 0 bases, with 9 bases between them. Per the germline V gene, CDR1 is MNHNY and CDR2 is SVGAGI (reference sequence). In DNA, the CDR3 is TGTGCCAGCAGAGGACTCCTCTCCTACAATGAGCAGTTCTTC. Residues: CASRGLLSYNEQFF.

The chain couples TRBV6-5 to TRBJ1-1; 7 nucleotides align to TRBD1. CDR1 and CDR2 from the germline V gene are MNHEY and SVGAGI. The junction had 12 bases not matched to a gene; V was cut back by 7 bases and J by 4 bases. This CDR3 is built from 15 residues. The CDR3 loop reads CASTLRQGGGTEAFF. The CDR3 region has the DNA TGTGCCAGCACCCTACGTCAGGGGGGAGGCACTGAAGCTTTCTTT.

The chain combines TRBV6-5 with TRBJ1-5; D perhaps matches TRBD1 (5 bases). Trimming took off 5 bases at V and 5 bases at J, with 13 bases between the two ends. CDR3 size: 14 residues. From germline, CDR1 is MNHEY and CDR2 SVGAGI. The CDR3 here is CASSPVDKYQPQHF. CDR3 in DNA: TGTGCCAGCAGTCCCGTGGACAAGTATCAGCCCCAGCATTTT.

Only one count was recorded for this clone. The genes are TRBV7-2 and TRBJ1-5; D remains ambiguous. CDR3 length: 14 residues. CDR1 and CDR2 (germline): SGHTA, FQGNSA. V gave up 5 bases and J gave up 2 bases, with 10 bases separating them. CDR3 DNA: TGTGCCAGCAGCGGTTTCGGCGGCAATCAGCCCCAGCATTTT. Its protein is CASSGFGGNQPQHF.

In this sample, this clone turned up a few times. This sequence joins TRBV10-3 and TRBJ1-2, with D perhaps TRBD1 (5 bases). The CDR3 runs to 12 residues. The germline V gene encodes CDR1 ENHRY and CDR2 SYGVKD. With 3 bases removed from V and 8 bases from J, the gap between germline ends came to 10 bases. The CDR3 region is CAISDRGDGYTF. DNA of the CDR3: TGTGCCATCAGTGACCGAGGGGACGGCTACACCTTC.

V and J are TRBV10-3 and TRBJ2-6, with 7 bases lining up with TRBD1. Germline CDR1 and CDR2: ENHRY and SYGVKD. CDR3 length equals 15 residues. V shed 10 bases and J 2 bases; nucleotides not matched to a gene: 8. This chain's CDR3 is CATLPTGAGANVLTF. CDR3 coding DNA: TGTGCCACCCTACCTACAGGGGCTGGGGCCAACGTCCTGACTTTC.

This clone has a handful of counts. The CDR3 DNA reads TGCAGTGCCCCCTCCAGGACCCAGTACTTC. Translating it yields CSAPSRTQYF. This chain joins TRBV20-1 and TRBJ2-5; D is undetermined. Germline-derived CDR1 and CDR2 are DFQATT and SNEGSKA (reference sequence). Trimming stripped 6 bases from V and 7 bases from J, with 9 bases between. The CDR3 runs to 10 residues.

V usage is TRBV5-5 and J usage is TRBJ1-2; D not resolved. V was trimmed by 0 bases and J by 4 bases, leaving 13 bases between them. Germline V lookup: CDR1 SGHKS, CDR2 YYEKEE (reference sequence). This CDR3 has 15 amino acids. The CDR3 here is CASSLGTGWGYGYTF. In DNA form, the CDR3 reads TGTGCCAGCAGCTTGGGAACTGGATGGGGCTATGGCTACACCTTC.

The V and J genes are TRBV18 and TRBJ1-5; the D is unclear. Trimming took off 2 bases at V and 0 bases at J, with 5 bases between the two ends. The CDR3 is 14 amino acids. Germline V gene lookup returns CDR1 KGHSH and CDR2 LQKENI. CDR3 loop: CASSPGVSNQPQHF. CDR3 coding DNA: TGTGCCAGCTCACCAGGGGTTAGCAATCAGCCCCAGCATTTT. Using reference TRBV18 and TRBJ1-5 for the parts outside the CDR3, the full variable domain is NAGVMQNPRHLVRRRGQEARLRCSPMKGHSHVYWYRQLPEEGLKFMVYLQKENIIDESGMPKERFSAEFPKEGPSILRIQQVVRGDSAAYFCASSPGVSNQPQHFGDGTRLSIL.

The J gene is TRBJ2-7, the V gene TRBV11-1, with 9 bases fitting TRBD1. J lost 1 base, V lost 2 bases, and 3 bases had no gene match. Germline CDR1 is SGHAT and CDR2 is FQDESV (reference sequence). The CDR3 loop spans 15 amino acids. The CDR3 sequence: CASSLKGQGSYEQYF. The CDR3 DNA reads TGTGCCAGCAGCTTAAAAGGACAGGGGTCCTACGAGCAGTACTTC.

The genes are TRBV7-8 and TRBJ1-2; D might be TRBD1 (6 bases). With 0 bases removed from V and 1 base from J, the gap between germline ends came to 12 bases. This CDR3 comprises 16 residues. Germline V gene lookup returns CDR1 SGHVS and CDR2 FQNEAQ. CDR3 loop: CASSLAPQGYNYGYTF. The CDR3 bases are TGTGCCAGCAGCTTAGCACCACAGGGATATAACTATGGCTACACCTTC.

This clone was picked up one time. The rearrangement uses TRBV10-3 and TRBJ2-3; TRBD2 agrees at 8 bases. Losses at the gene ends were 2 bases for V and 4 bases for J; bases not matched to a gene: 8. The CDR3 totals 16 residues. The germline V gene has CDR1 ENHRY and CDR2 SYGVKD. CDR3 sequence (DNA): TGTGCCATCAGTGAGGAGGGGAGCGGGAGCGCAGATACGCAGTATTTT. Its protein is CAISEEGSGSADTQYF.

The rearrangement joins TRBV29-1 to TRBJ1-2, with 10 bases matching TRBD1. In germline, CDR1 is SQVTM, CDR2 ANQGSEA. J gave up 7 bases and V 5 bases, and 13 bases lay outside the gene matches. This CDR3 contains 15 residues. CDR3 nucleotide sequence: TGCAGCGTTTCTATGACAGGGGGCGGCGGCTCTGGCTACACCTTC. Translation: CSVSMTGGGGSGYTF.

The chain carries TRBV5-5 and TRBJ2-3; a possible D gene is TRBD2 (5 bases). V was cut by 4 bases and J by 0 bases, with 12 bases left in between. CDR1 and CDR2 from the germline V gene are SGHKS and YYEKEE (reference sequence). This CDR3 comprises 15 residues. CDR3: CASSRIASSTDTQYF. In DNA form, the CDR3 reads TGTGCCAGCAGCCGGATAGCGTCTAGCACAGATACGCAGTATTTT.

The chain couples TRBV5-1 to TRBJ1-2; TRBD1 is a possible D gene (5 bases). The CDR3 is 13 residues long. Germline V gene lookup returns CDR1 SGHRS and CDR2 YFSETQ. Trimming pared 9 bases from V and 3 bases from J, leaving 15 bases between. CDR3 DNA sequence: TGCGCCACCCTGGGGGACGGTGACTATGGCTACACCTTC. This sequence encodes CATLGDGDYGYTF.

The genes are TRBV9 and TRBJ1-5; 8 bases are shared with TRBD1. J lost 2 bases, V lost 1 base, and 8 bases had no gene match. Germline assignment: CDR1 SGDLS and CDR2 YYNGEE. The length of the CDR3 is 17 residues. CDR3 residues: CASSVTSQGACNQPQHF. In nucleotides, the CDR3 is TGTGCCAGCAGCGTAACAAGTCAGGGGGCTTGCAATCAGCCCCAGCATTTT.

The genes are TRBV7-2 and TRBJ2-3; 13 nucleotides agree with TRBD2. The V gene end was trimmed by 0 bases and the J gene end by 5 bases; junction bases not matched to a gene: 5. The germline CDR1 and CDR2 sequences are SGHTA and FQGNSA. The CDR3 totals 17 residues. CDR3 sequence: CASSLARLAGGGDTQYF. The CDR3 DNA follows: TGTGCCAGCAGCTTAGCTCGACTAGCGGGAGGCGGAGATACGCAGTATTTT.

This clone was observed a handful of times. The CDR3 nucleotides are TGTGCCTGGAGTTCGGGACAGGGAAGTGAAAAACTGTTTTTT. This encodes CAWSSGQGSEKLFF. The chain carries TRBV30 and TRBJ1-4, with TRBD1 identical over 9 bases. The CDR3 sequence is 14 residues long. Germline V gene data show CDR1 as GTSNPN and CDR2 as SVGIG (reference sequence). The ends lost 2 bases at V and 7 bases at J; junction bases unmatched: 5.

This clone came up a few times. The chain uses TRBV6-5 and TRBJ1-4; 8 nucleotides agree with TRBD1. Germline V gene lookup returns CDR1 MNHEY and CDR2 SVGAGI. V trimming: 2 bases; J trimming: 4 bases; junction bases outside the gene matches: 6. The CDR3 is made up of 16 amino acids. The CDR3 DNA reads as TGTGCCAGCAGTTACCGTACAGGGGGTAATAATGAAAAACTGTTTTTT. It is translated as CASSYRTGGNNEKLFF.

The chain recombines TRBV5-4 with TRBJ2-7; D unclear. The CDR3 is 13 amino acids. Looked up from germline, CDR1 is SGHNT and CDR2 is YYREEE (reference sequence). Trimming removed 6 bases at V and 0 bases at J, with 10 bases between. As DNA, the CDR3 is TGTGCCAGCACCAGCAGGAGCTCCTACGAGCAGTACTTC. Its translation: CASTSRSSYEQYF.

This chain links TRBV2 with TRBJ2-7; TRBD1 might be the D (6 bases). Germline CDR1 reads SNHLY; CDR2 reads FYNNEI. Trimming took 5 bases from V and 2 from J, leaving 10 bases between them. This CDR3 comprises 13 residues. CDR3 in amino acids: CASSFGTTYEQYF. The CDR3 DNA is TGTGCCAGCAGTTTCGGGACAACCTACGAGCAGTACTTC.

The genes are TRBV10-1 and TRBJ2-3; a possible D gene is TRBD1 (5 bases). The V end lost 3 bases, the J end lost 6 bases, and 10 bases lay between the germline ends. Germline CDR1 and CDR2: WNHNN and SYGVQD (reference sequence). This CDR3 is 13 amino acids long. The CDR3 nucleotides read TGCGCCAGCAGTGAAGCAGGGATTGATACGCAGTATTTT. Protein product: CASSEAGIDTQYF.